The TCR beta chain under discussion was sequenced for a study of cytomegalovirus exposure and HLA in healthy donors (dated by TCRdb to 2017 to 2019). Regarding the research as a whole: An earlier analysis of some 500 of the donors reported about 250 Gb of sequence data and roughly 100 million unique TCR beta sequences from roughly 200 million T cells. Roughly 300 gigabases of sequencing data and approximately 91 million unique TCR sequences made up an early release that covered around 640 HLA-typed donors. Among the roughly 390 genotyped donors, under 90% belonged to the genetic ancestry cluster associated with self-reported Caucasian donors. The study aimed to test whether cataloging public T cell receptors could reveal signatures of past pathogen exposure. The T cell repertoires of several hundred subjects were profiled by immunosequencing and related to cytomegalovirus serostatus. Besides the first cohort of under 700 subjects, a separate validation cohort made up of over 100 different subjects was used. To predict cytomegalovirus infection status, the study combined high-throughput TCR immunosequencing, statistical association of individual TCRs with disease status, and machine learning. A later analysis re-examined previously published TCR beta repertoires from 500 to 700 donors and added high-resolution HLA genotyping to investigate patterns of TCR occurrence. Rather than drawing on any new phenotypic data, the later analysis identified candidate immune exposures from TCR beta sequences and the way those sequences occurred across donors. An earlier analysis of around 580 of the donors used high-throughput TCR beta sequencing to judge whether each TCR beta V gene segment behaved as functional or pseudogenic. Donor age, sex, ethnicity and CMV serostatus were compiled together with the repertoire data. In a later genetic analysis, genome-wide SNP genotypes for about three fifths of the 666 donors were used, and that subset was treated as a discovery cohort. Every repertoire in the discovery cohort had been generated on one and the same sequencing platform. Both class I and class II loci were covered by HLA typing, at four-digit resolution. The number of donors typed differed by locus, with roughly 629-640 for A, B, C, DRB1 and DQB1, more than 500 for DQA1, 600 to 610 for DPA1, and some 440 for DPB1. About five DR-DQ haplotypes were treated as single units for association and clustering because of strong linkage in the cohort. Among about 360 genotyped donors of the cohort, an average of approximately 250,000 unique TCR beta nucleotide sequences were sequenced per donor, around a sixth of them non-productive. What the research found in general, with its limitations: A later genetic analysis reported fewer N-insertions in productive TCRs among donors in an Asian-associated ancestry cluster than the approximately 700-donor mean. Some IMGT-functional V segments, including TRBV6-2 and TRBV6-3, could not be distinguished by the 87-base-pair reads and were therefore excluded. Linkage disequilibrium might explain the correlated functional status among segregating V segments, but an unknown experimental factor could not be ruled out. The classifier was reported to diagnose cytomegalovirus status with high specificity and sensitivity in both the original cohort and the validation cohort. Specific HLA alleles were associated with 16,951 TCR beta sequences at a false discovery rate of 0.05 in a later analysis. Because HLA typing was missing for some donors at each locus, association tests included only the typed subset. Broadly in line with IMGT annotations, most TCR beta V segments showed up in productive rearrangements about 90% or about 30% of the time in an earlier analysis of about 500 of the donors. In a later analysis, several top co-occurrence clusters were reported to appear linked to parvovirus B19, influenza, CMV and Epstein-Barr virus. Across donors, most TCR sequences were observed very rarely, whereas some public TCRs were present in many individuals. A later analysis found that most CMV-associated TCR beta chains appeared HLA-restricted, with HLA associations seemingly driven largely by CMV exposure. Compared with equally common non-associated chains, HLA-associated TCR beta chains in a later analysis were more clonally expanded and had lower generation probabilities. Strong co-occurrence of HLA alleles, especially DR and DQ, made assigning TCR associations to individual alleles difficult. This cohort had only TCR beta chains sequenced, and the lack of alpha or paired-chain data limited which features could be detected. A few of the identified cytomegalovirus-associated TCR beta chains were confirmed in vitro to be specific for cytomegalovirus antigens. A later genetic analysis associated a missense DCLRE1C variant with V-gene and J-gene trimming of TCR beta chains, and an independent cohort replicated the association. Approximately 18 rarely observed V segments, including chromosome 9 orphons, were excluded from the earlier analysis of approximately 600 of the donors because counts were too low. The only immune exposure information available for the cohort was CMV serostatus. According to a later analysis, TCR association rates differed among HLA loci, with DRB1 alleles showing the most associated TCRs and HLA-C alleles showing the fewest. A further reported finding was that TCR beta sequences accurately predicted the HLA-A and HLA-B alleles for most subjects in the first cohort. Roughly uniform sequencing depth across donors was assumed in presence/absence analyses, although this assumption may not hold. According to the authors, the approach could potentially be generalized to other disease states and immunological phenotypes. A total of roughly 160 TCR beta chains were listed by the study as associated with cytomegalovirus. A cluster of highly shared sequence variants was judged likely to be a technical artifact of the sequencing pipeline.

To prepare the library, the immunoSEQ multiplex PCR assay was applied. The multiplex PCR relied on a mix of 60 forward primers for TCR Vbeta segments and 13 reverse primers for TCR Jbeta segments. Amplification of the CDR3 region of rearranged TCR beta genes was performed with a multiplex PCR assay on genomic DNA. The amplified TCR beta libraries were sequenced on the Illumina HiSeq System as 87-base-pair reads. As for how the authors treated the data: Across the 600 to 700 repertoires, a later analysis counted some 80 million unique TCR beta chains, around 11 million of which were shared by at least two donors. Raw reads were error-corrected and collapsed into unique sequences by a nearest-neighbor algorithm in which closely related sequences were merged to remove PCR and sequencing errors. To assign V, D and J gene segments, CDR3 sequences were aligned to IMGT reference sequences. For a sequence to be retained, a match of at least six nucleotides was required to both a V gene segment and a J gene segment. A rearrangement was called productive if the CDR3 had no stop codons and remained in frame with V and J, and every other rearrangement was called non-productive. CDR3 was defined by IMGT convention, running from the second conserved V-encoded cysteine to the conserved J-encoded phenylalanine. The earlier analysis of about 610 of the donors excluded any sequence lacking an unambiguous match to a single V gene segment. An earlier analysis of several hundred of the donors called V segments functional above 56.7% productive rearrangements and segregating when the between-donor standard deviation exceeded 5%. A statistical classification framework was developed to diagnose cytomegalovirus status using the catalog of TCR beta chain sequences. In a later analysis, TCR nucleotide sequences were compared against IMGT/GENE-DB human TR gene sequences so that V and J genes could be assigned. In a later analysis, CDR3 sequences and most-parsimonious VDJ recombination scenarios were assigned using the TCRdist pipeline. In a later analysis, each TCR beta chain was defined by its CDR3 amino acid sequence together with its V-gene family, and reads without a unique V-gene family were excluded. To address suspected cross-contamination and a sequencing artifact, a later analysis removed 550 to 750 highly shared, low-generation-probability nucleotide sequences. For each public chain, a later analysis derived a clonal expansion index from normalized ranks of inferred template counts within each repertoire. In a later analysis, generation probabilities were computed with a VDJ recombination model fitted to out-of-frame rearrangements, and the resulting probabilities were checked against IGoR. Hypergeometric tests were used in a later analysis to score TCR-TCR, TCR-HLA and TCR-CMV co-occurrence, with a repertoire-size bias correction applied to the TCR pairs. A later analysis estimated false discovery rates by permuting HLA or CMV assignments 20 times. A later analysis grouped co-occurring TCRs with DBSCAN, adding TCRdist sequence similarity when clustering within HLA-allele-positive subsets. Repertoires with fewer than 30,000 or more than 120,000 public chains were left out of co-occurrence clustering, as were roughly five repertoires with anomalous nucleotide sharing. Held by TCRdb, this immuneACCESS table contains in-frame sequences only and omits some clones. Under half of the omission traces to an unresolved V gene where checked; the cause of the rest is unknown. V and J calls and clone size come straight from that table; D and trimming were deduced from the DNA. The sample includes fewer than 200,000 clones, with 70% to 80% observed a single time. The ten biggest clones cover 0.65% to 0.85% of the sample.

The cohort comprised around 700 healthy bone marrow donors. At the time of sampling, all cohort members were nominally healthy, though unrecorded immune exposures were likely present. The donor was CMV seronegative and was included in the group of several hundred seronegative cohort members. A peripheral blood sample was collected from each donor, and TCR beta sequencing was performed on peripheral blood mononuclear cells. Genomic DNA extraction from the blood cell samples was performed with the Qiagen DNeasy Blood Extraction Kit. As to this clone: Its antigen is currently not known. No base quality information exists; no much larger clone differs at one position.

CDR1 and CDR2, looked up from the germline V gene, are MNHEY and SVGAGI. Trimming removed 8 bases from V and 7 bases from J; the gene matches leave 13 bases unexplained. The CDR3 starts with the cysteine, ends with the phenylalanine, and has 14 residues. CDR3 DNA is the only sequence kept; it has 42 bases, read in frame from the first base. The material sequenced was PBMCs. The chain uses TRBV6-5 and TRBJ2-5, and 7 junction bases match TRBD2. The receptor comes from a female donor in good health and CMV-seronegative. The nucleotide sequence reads TGTGCCAGCGCCTCGGGGAGGGACGCCTTGACCCAGTACTTC. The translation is CASASGRDALTQYF.